The TCR beta chain described here comes from a study of chemoradiotherapy in HPV16-positive cancers. Study findings and constraints: In HPV16-positive patients, HPV-responsive T-cell expansion tracked better recurrence-free survival. The functional HPV-specific definition rests on just two HPV16-positive patients. Candidate HPV-specific clones and E7-related TCR motifs grew in tumor during treatment.

Concerning this clone itself: Its antigen is still unknown.

The CDR3 spans 14 residues. V lost 8 bases and J lost 5; bases outside the gene matches: 7. Germline CDR1 is LNHDA and CDR2 is SQIVND (reference sequence). Over chemoradiotherapy, repertoires were sampled more than once. This table comes from immunoSEQ multiplex PCR, and its TCRdb copy is limited to in-frame clones, with some not included. Of over a thousand clones listed, less than 95% are singletons. This chain joins TRBV19 and TRBJ2-5, with 11 bases identical to TRBD2. This clonotype was obtained from a human donor with HPV-associated anogenital cancer. Source: tumor tissue, taken from a patient who underwent chemoradiotherapy. CDR3: CASGSGGAGETQYF. In DNA form, the CDR3 reads TGTGCCAGTGGTAGCGGGGGGGCGGGCGAGACCCAGTACTTC.